This TCR beta chain comes out of a study of blood T cell repertoires in COVID-19 (dated by TCRdb to 2020 to 2022). For the study in its entirety: The collaborator samples originated in the United States, Italy and Spain and spanned the acute and convalescent phases of COVID-19. The material from the prospective study consisted of cDNA or gDNA derived from T cells, B-cell-depleted T cells, or PBMCs. The dataset comprised deeply sampled blood TCRbeta repertoires from subjects exposed to, actively infected with, or recovered from COVID-19. The repertoires were released in a freely available public database intended as a resource for research on the immune response to SARS-CoV-2. Samples came from the ongoing ImmuneRACE study (first 160 participants) plus 1,254 subjects from 6 global collaborators. A de-identified subject ID, COVID-19 status, age in years and sex were almost always included in the sample metadata. Where available, HLA class I and class II types were taken from metadata supplied by the sample provider and were not determined by assay-based typing.

Including the terminal cysteine and phenylalanine, the CDR3 comprises 12 residues. Solely the CDR3 DNA is kept, with 36 bases framed from the first base. The junction shows trimming of 3 bases on V and 6 bases on J, and the gene matches do not reach 1 base of it. Participants in the prospective study were enrolled through a virtual design, were aged about 18 to 90 years, and lived in roughly 25 United States geographic areas. Cohort assignment in the prospective study relied on participant-reported clinical history from a screening survey and a study questionnaire. A participant counted as exposed if, within 2 weeks of entering the study, that participant had been in contact with someone who had a PCR-confirmed or clinician-diagnosed COVID-19 case. Each participant in the prospective study had whole blood, serum and a nasopharyngeal or oropharyngeal swab collected by mobile phlebotomists. Over a roughly 2-month period, participants in the prospective study had the option of providing additional blood draws and questionnaires. Blood samples from the prospective study were shipped frozen or at room temperature prior to DNA extraction.

TCRbeta CDR3 regions were amplified from genomic DNA using the immunoSEQ Assay, a bias-controlled multiplex PCR. The authors' pipeline ran thus. Nucleated cell counts per sample were estimated from amplification of reference gene primers within the assay. Sequence reads were collapsed and filtered to measure the absolute abundance of every unique TCRbeta CDR3 rearrangement. For each sample, productive Simpson clonality was calculated as the square root of Simpson's diversity index over productive rearrangements. TCRdb obtained this table from immuneACCESS and retained in-frame rearrangements with V and J assigned. These tables miss some clones; where compared with another copy, unresolved V genes account for less than half of the shortfall, and the remainder is unexplained. The D gene and trimming were derived from the DNA, and the V and J assignments and clone size from that table. Present in this sample are 150,000 to 200,000 clones, 60% to 80% of which were seen just once. The ten most abundant clones make up around 15% of the sample.

Findings and caveats that apply to the study as a whole: How much clinical and demographic metadata was included differed by source and by participant, and the metadata was provided uncurated.

Comments on this clone: It lacks a known antigen. One base away there is no much larger clone; base qualities are not given.

The receptor was derived from a man in his 60s who had been exposed to COVID-19. Sequenced input: PBMCs or T cells enriched from blood (not recorded which). The chain links TRBV12-3 or TRBV12-4 with TRBJ1-2, and 7 bases in between align with TRBD1. CDR3 protein: CASSLDRHGYTF. The sequenced DNA is TGTGCCAGCAGTTTGGACAGGCATGGCTACACCTTC.